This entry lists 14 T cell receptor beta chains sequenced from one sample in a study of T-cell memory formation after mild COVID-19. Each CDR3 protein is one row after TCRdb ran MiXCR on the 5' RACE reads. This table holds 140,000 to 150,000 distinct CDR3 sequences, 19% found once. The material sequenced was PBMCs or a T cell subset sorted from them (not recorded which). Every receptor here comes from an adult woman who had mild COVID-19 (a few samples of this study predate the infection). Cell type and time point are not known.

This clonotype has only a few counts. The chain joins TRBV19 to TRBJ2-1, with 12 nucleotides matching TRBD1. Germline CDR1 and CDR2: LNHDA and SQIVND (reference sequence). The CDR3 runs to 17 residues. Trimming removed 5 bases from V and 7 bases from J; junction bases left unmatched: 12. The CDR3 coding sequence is TGTGCCAGTAGTGTGGGACAGGGGGCGATTTTTCGGAATGAGCAGTTCTTC. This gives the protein CASSVGQGAIFRNEQFF. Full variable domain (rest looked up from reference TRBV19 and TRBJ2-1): DGGITQSPKYLFRKEGQNVTLSCEQNLNHDAMYWYRQDPGQGLRLIYYSQIVNDFQKGDIAEGYSVSREKKESFPLTVTSAQKNPTAFYLCASSVGQGAIFRNEQFFGPGTRLTVL.

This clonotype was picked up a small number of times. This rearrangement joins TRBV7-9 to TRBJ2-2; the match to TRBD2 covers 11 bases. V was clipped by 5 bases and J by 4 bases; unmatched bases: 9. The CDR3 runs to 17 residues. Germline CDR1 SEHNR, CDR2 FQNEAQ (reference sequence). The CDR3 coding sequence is TGTGCCAGCAGCCCAACTAGCGGGAGACGTGGCACCGGGGAGCTGTTTTTT. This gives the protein CASSPTSGRRGTGELFF.

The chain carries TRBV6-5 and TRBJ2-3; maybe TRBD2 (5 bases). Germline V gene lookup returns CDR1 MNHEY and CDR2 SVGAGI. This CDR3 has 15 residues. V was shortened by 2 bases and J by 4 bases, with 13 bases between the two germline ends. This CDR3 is CASSYRGHGADTQYF. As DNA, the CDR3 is TGTGCCAGCAGTTACCGCGGGCATGGGGCAGATACGCAGTATTTT.

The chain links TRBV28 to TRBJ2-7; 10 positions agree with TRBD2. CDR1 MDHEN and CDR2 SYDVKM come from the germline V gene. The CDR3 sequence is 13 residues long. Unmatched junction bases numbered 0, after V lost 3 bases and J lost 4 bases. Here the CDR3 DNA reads TGTGCCAGCAGTTTTAGCGGGAGGTACGAGCAGTACTTC. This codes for CASSFSGRYEQYF.

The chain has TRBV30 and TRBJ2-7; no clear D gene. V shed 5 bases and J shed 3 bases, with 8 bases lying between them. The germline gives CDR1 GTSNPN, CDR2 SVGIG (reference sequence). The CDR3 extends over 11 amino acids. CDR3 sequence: CAWRSNYEQYF. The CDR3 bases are TGTGCCTGGCGGAGTAACTACGAGCAGTACTTC.

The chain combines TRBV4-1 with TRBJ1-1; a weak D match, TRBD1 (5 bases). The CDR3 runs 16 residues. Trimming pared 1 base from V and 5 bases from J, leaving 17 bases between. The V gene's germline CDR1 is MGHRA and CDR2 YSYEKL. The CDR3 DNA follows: TGCGCCAGCAGCCAAGTCGACAGCCCCAGGAATACTGAAGCTTTCTTT. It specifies CASSQVDSPRNTEAFF.

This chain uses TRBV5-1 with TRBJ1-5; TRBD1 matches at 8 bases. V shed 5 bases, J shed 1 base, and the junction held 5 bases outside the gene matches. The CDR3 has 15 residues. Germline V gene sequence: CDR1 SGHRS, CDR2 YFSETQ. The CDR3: CASRDGDRSNQPQHF. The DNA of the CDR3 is TGCGCCAGCAGAGACGGGGACAGGAGCAATCAGCCCCAGCATTTT.

CDR3 amino acids: CASSAGQEAFF. As DNA, the CDR3 is TGTGCCAGCAGCGCGGGCCAGGAAGCTTTCTTT. The J gene is TRBJ1-1, the V gene TRBV7-8; no definite D call. Trimming stripped 5 bases from V and 8 bases from J, with 9 bases between. CDR1 and CDR2 from the germline V gene are SGHVS and FQNEAQ. This CDR3 has 11 residues.

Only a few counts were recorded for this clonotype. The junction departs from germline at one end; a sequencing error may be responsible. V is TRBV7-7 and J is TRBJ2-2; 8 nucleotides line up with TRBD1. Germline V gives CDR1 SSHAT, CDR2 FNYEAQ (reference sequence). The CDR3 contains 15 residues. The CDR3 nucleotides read TGTGCTAGCAGCTTGTTACAGGGGGACACCGGGGAGCTGTTTTTT. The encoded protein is CASSLLQGDTGELFF.

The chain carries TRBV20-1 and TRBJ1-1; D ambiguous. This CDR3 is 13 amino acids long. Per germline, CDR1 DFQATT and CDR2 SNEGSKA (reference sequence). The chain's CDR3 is CTSSRQPNTEAFF. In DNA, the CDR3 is TGCACCTCATCCCGCCAACCGAACACTGAAGCTTTCTTT.

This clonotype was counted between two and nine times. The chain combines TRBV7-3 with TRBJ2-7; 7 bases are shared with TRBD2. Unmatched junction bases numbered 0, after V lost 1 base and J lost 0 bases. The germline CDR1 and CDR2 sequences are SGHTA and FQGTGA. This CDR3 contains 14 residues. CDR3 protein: CASSLSGGSYEQYF. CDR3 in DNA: TGTGCCAGCAGCTTAAGCGGGGGCTCCTACGAGCAGTACTTC.

This chain's CDR3 is CASETGEETQYF. The CDR3 bases are TGTGCCAGCGAGACGGGGGAGGAGACCCAGTACTTC. This sequence joins TRBV18 and TRBJ2-5, with a weak D call TRBD2 (6 bases). CDR3 length: 12 amino acids. Trimming cost V 8 bases and J 5 bases, with 12 bases left between them. Germline values: CDR1 KGHSH, CDR2 LQKENI.

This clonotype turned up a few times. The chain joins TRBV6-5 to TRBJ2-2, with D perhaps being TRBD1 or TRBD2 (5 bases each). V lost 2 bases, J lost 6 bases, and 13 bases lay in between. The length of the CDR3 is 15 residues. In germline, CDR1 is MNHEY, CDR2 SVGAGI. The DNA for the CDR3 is TGTGCCAGCAGTTACGATGGGGGAGTTGCCGGGGAGCTGTTTTTT. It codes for CASSYDGGVAGELFF.

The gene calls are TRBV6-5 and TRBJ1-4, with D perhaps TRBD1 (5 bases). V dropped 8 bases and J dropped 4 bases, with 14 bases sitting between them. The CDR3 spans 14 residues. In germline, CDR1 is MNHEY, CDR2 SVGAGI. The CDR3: CASSGVRGNEKLFF. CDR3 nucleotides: TGTGCCAGCTCGGGGGTTCGGGGTAATGAAAAACTGTTTTTT.